This T cell receptor beta chain comes out of a study of human T cells and chemical hapten exposure. Trimming stripped 3 bases from V and 5 bases from J, with 12 bases between. CDR1 is MNHNS, CDR2 SASEGT, per germline. This CDR3 spans 14 amino acids. This clonotype has only a few counts. Time point noted: patch test 3, about 24 weeks after DPC sensitization. Treatment here: therapeutic diphenylcyclopropenone sensitization with weekly scalp DPC. TCRdb reprocessed the RACE reads with MiXCR, giving one entry per CDR3 protein. The data contain about 190,000 distinct CDR3 sequences, more than 20% of them singletons.

The clonotype originates from a woman in her thirties or forties with alopecia areata. Some clones in this sample may be carry-over from other donors' samples. Sequences were derived from whole blood, sampled in connection with sensitization to the hapten diphenylcyclopropenone (DPC). The gene calls are TRBV6-1 and TRBJ2-3; D possibly uses TRBD1 or TRBD2 (5 bases each). Here the CDR3 reads CASSDKGRGDTQYF. The CDR3 DNA reads TGTGCCAGCAGTGACAAGGGGAGAGGAGATACGCAGTATTTT.